A selection of T cell receptor beta chains follows, all from one sample in a study of T cell changes during pregnancy in multiple sclerosis. Profiling relied on immunoSEQ multiplex PCR, and the TCRdb table lists in-frame clones only, not all of them. The sample carries roughly 80,000 clones, approximately 95% recorded once. Source: peripheral blood, taken in the first trimester of pregnancy. The receptors were sampled from a female donor with multiple sclerosis, enrolled in a pregnancy study. The CDR3 runs from the conserved cysteine through the conserved F or W. D genes are given only for firm matches. Clone size is shown for a subset of rows, as once, few, many or a class of expanded clone.

NA	TRBV6-6	NA	TRBJ1-1	TGTGCCAGCAGTTACTCGAGGTCGGGGGGCGGTACTGAAGCTTTCTTT	CASSYSRSGGGTEAFF
NA	TRBV2	NA	TRBJ2-1	TGTGCCAGCAGGGACCGGAGCGGCTACTCCTACAATGAGCAGTTCTTC	CASRDRSGYSYNEQFF
NA	TRBV15	NA	TRBJ1-1	TGTGCCACCAGCGGAGACAGGAACACTGAAGCTTTCTTT	CATSGDRNTEAFF
NA	TRBV27	TRBD1	TRBJ1-6	TGTGCCAGCAGTTCCGGACAGGTGTATAATTCACCCCTCCACTTT	CASSSGQVYNSPLHF
NA	TRBV18	TRBD2	TRBJ2-7	TGTGCCAGCTCATCCGGACTAGCGGAGTACGAGCAGTACTTC	CASSSGLAEYEQYF
NA	TRBV19	NA	TRBJ1-2	TGTGCCAGTAGTATAGTTCTTGGGGCTGATGGCTACACCTTC	CASSIVLGADGYTF
NA	TRBV19	NA	TRBJ2-2	TGTGCCAGTAGTATTTCGGACACCGGGGAGCTGTTTTTT	CASSISDTGELFF
few	TRBV9	NA	TRBJ2-7	TGTGCCAGCAGCGTAAGCCCCGAAAGCGGGCAGTACTTC	CASSVSPESGQYF
NA	TRBV4-3	NA	TRBJ1-1	TGCGCCAGCAGCCCTCCGACAGGCAGAGCTTTCTTT	CASSPPTGRAFF
NA	TRBV2	NA	TRBJ1-6	TGTGCCAGCAAGGCAGGGCCCTCCTCACCCCTCCACTTT	CASKAGPSSPLHF
NA	TRBV6-5	NA	TRBJ2-3	TGTGCCAGCAGTTACGGCAGAACAGATACGCAGTATTTT	CASSYGRTDTQYF
NA	TRBV5-1	NA	TRBJ1-1	TGCGCCAGCAGCTTGGGGGCGGGAGGCCCCTTGAACACTGAAGCTTTCTTT	CASSLGAGGPLNTEAFF
NA	TRBV18	NA	TRBJ1-5	TGTGCCAGCTCGCAAACTAACCACGGAGCTACCTACTCCCTAAATCAGCCCCAGCATTTT	CASSQTNHGATYSLNQPQHF
NA	TRBV5-1	NA	TRBJ2-3	TGCGCCAGCAGCCCAGGGGATACGCAGTATTTT	CASSPGDTQYF
NA	TRBV5-4	TRBD2	TRBJ2-3	TGTGCCAGCAGACCGGGGGGAGACACAGATACGCAGTATTTT	CASRPGGDTDTQYF
NA	TRBV7-2	NA	TRBJ1-1	TGTGCCAGCAGTCCTGCGGGGGGGATCGCTGAAGCTTTCTTT	CASSPAGGIAEAFF
NA	TRBV25-1	TRBD2	TRBJ2-1	TGTGCCAGCAGTGAGTCCGCTAGCGGGGGGTCCTACAATGAGCAGTTCTTC	CASSESASGGSYNEQFF
NA	TRBV11-2	NA	TRBJ1-2	TGTGCCAGCAGCTTAGGCGGTTCCCAGGGAGGCTATGGCTACACCTTC	CASSLGGSQGGYGYTF
NA	TRBV5-4	TRBD2	TRBJ2-3	TGTGCCAGCAGCTTGGGCCCTGGCGGGGGGAGCACAGATACGCAGTATTTT	CASSLGPGGGSTDTQYF
NA	TRBV5-1	TRBD1	TRBJ2-2	TGCGCCAGCAGCACCGGGACAGGACACACCGGGGAGCTGTTTTTT	CASSTGTGHTGELFF
NA	TRBV7-2	TRBD2	TRBJ2-5	TGTGCCAGCAGCTTAGCGCCAGGGACTAGCGGGAGTTTTTACCAAGAGACCCAGTACTTC	CASSLAPGTSGSFYQETQYF
NA	TRBV5-6	NA	TRBJ2-3	TGTGCCAGCAGCTTGGCCGGGCCAGGGTGGTCAGATACGCAGTATTTT	CASSLAGPGWSDTQYF
once	TRBV7-2	TRBD2	TRBJ2-2	TGTGCCAGCGGGAGGGCGGGACTAGCGGCGAACACCGGGGAGCTGTTTTTT	CASGRAGLAANTGELFF
once	TRBV7-8	NA	TRBJ2-1	TGTGCCAGCAGCTTTCTCCACAGGACCACGGGCAATGAGCAGTTCTTC	CASSFLHRTTGNEQFF
once	TRBV4-2	TRBD1	TRBJ2-1	TGTGCCAGCAGCCAGGAGAAGCCGGGACAGGGAAATGAGCAGTTCTTC	CASSQEKPGQGNEQFF
once	TRBV25-1	NA	TRBJ2-1	TGTGCCAGCAGTTTAACGGGATACAATGAGCAGTTCTTC	CASSLTGYNEQFF
NA	TRBV7-8	TRBD1	TRBJ2-7	TGTGCCAGCAGCCCGACGACAGGGAGAACCTACGAGCAGTACTTC	CASSPTTGRTYEQYF
NA	TRBV27	NA	TRBJ2-7	TGTGCCAGCAGCCGAGCTGTTGCCTACGAGCAGTACTTC	CASSRAVAYEQYF
NA	TRBV2	TRBD2	TRBJ2-5	TGTGCCAGCAGCGAAGGCGGGGGGTACCAAGAGACCCAGTACTTC	CASSEGGGYQETQYF
NA	TRBV5-5	TRBD1	TRBJ1-2	TGTGCCAGCAGCTTGGTTGGACAGGGCATAAACTATGGCTACACCTTC	CASSLVGQGINYGYTF
NA	TRBV7-8	NA	TRBJ2-7	TGTGCCAGCAGCGCCCGCGACGGACTCTACGAGCAGTACTTC	CASSARDGLYEQYF
NA	TRBV6-5	TRBD1	TRBJ1-1	TGTGCCAGCAGTTACTCTACAGGGGGGGGGAACACTGAAGCTTTCTTT	CASSYSTGGGNTEAFF
NA	TRBV10-3	TRBD1	TRBJ1-5	TGTGCCATCAGACCGGGACAGGGCAATCAGCCCCAGCATTTT	CAIRPGQGNQPQHF
few	TRBV4-1	TRBD1	TRBJ1-1	TGCGCCAGCAGCCTAAACAGGGGGGAAACTGAAGCTTTCTTT	CASSLNRGETEAFF
once	TRBV2	NA	TRBJ2-7	TGTGCCAGCGCACGATCTGACAGAGGTGAGCAGTACTTC	CASARSDRGEQYF
few	TRBV6-6	NA	TRBJ1-5	TGTGCCAGCGGTACTCTGGTGAGCAATCAGCCCCAGCATTTT	CASGTLVSNQPQHF
NA	TRBV19	NA	TRBJ2-1	TGTGCCAGTAGTATGAGGGACTCCACTTCCTACAATGAGCAGTTCTTC	CASSMRDSTSYNEQFF
once	TRBV10-3	TRBD1	TRBJ1-4	TGTGCCATCAGTGCCCGACAGGGGACTAATGAAAAACTGTTTTTT	CAISARQGTNEKLFF
NA	TRBV6-5	TRBD1	TRBJ1-6	TGTGCCAGCAAACCGGGACAGGGGTGGAATTCACCCCTCCACTTT	CASKPGQGWNSPLHF
NA	TRBV7-9	TRBD2	TRBJ2-5	TGTGCCAGCAGCTTCGGCCTAGCGGGGGGGCAGGAGACCCAGTACTTC	CASSFGLAGGQETQYF
NA	TRBV5-1	NA	TRBJ1-1	TGCGCCAGCAGTTTTCGTCTGAACACTGAAGCTTTCTTT	CASSFRLNTEAFF
once	TRBV7-9	NA	TRBJ2-5	TGTGCCAGCAGCTTAGCGGCATCCCGACAAGAGACCCAGTACTTC	CASSLAASRQETQYF
few	TRBV12-5	NA	TRBJ1-1	TGTGCTAGTGGTTTGGGGGCAGGCACTGAAGCTTTCTTT	CASGLGAGTEAFF
NA	TRBV10-3	NA	TRBJ1-1	TGTGCCATCACTTGGCATTTGAACACTGAAGCTTTCTTT	CAITWHLNTEAFF
NA	TRBV7-2	TRBD1	TRBJ2-7	TGTGCCAGCAGCTTAAGACAGGGCGACGAGCAGTACTTC	CASSLRQGDEQYF
NA	TRBV4-1	NA	TRBJ1-1	TGCGCCAGCAGCCAAGAGCCTCTCCGGGTAAACACTGAAGCTTTCTTT	CASSQEPLRVNTEAFF
NA	TRBV2	TRBD1	TRBJ2-3	TGTGCCATTGCGGGACAGGGGGGCGATACGCAGTATTTT	CAIAGQGGDTQYF
NA	TRBV19	TRBD1	TRBJ1-1	TGTGCCAGTAGTGTCCTGACAGGGGCGAACACTGAAGCTTTCTTT	CASSVLTGANTEAFF
NA	TRBV28	TRBD1	TRBJ2-3	TGTGCCAGCAGACAATATACCAACAGGGGGCCGGGCACAGATACGCAGTATTTT	CASRQYTNRGPGTDTQYF
NA	TRBV18	NA	TRBJ1-2	TGTGCCAGCTCACCTTCGACAGAAGGCTATGGCTACACCTTC	CASSPSTEGYGYTF
NA	TRBV19	NA	TRBJ2-7	TGTGCCAGTAGTTGGGCAGGGGCGGTCGAGCAGTACTTC	CASSWAGAVEQYF
NA	TRBV5-1	TRBD1	TRBJ2-1	TGCGCCAGCAGCTCGACGACAGGGGGCGAGCAGTTCTTC	CASSSTTGGEQFF
NA	TRBV11-1	TRBD2	TRBJ2-1	TGTGCCAGCAGCTCGAGCGGGGAGGGCAATGAGCAGTTCTTC	CASSSSGEGNEQFF
few	TRBV18	NA	TRBJ2-7	TGTGCCAGCTCATCGGGTTCCTACGAGCAGTACTTC	CASSSGSYEQYF
NA	TRBV21-1	NA	TRBJ2-5	TGTGCCAGCCGCCAGACAGAACAAGAGACCCAGTACTTC	CASRQTEQETQYF
NA	TRBV7-3	NA	TRBJ1-1	TGTGCCAGCAGCTCGCAACCAGGGCTAGCTGAAGCTTTCTTT	CASSSQPGLAEAFF
NA	TRBV25-1	NA	TRBJ2-1	TGTGCCAGCAGTGTCGGGACAACCTCCTACAATGAGCAGTTCTTC	CASSVGTTSYNEQFF